The 5 T cell receptor beta chains presented below share a single source sample, sequenced in a study of blood T cell repertoires in COVID-19. Only in-frame clones appear in the TCRdb table, and some are missing; sequencing was by immunoSEQ multiplex PCR. The data contain 100,000 or so clones, 69% of them singletons. The material sequenced was peripheral blood. These receptors were collected from an elderly man with acute or convalescent COVID-19.

The chain links TRBV20-1 to TRBJ1-1; D unresolved. Germline CDR1 and CDR2: DFQATT and SNEGSKA (reference sequence). Trimming removed 6 bases at V and 3 bases at J, with 5 bases between. The CDR3 extends over 10 amino acids. CDR3 DNA: TGCAGTGCCACTGACACTGAAGCTTTCTTT. Encoded protein: CSATDTEAFF.

The rearrangement joins TRBV30 to TRBJ1-4; D not certain. The germline V and J ends were trimmed by 1 base and 8 bases, with 11 bases remaining between them. Germline CDR1 GTSNPN, CDR2 SVGIG (reference sequence). The CDR3 totals 13 residues. The CDR3 spells CAWSGGVSEKLFF. The CDR3 DNA reads as TGTGCCTGGAGTGGCGGGGTGAGCGAAAAACTGTTTTTT.

This chain uses TRBV2 with TRBJ2-7, with D possibly being TRBD2 (6 bases). The CDR3 sequence is 15 residues long. V was trimmed by 2 bases and J by 1 base, leaving 12 bases between them. Germline V CDR1 and CDR2: SNHLY, FYNNEI. The DNA of the CDR3 is TGTGCCAGCAGTGAAACGCGGGGAGTTTCCTACGAGCAGTACTTC. Its translation is CASSETRGVSYEQYF. Full variable domain (missing parts from reference TRBV2 and TRBJ2-7): EPEVTQTPSHQVTQMGQEVILRCVPISNHLYFYWYRQILGQKVEFLVSFYNNEISEKSEIFDDQFSVERPDGSNFTLKIRSTKLEDSAMYFCASSETRGVSYEQYFGPGTRLTVT.

The chain links TRBV7-3 to TRBJ2-1; 7 bases are shared with TRBD2. The germline CDR1 and CDR2 sequences are SGHTA and FQGTGA. J gave up 9 bases and V 2 bases, and 4 bases lay outside the gene matches. CDR3 length: 13 residues. The CDR3 DNA reads TGTGCCAGCAGCTTAGCGGGAGAGGGTGAGCAGTTCTTC. Translating it yields CASSLAGEGEQFF.

The V gene is TRBV5-1, the J gene TRBJ1-6, with D maybe TRBD1 (5 bases). V lost 3 bases to trimming and J lost 7 bases, with 20 bases between them. CDR3 length: 17 amino acids. Germline V gene data show CDR1 as SGHRS and CDR2 as YFSETQ. CDR3 coding DNA: TGCGCCAGCAGCTCGTCCGGGACTCCGGGGGGAAATTCACCCCTCCACTTT. Its protein product is CASSSSGTPGGNSPLHF.